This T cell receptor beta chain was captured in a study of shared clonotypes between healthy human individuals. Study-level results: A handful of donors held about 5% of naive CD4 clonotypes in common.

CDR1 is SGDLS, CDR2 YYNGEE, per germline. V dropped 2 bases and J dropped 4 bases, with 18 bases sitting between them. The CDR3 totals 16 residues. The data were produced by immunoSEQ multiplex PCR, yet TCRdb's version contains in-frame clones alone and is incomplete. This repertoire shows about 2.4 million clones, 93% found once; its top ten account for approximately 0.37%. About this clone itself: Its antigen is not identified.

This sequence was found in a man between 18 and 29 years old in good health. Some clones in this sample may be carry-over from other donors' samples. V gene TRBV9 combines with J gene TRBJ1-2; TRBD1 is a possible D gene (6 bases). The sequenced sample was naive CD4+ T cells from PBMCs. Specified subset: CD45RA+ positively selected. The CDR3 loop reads CASSVGGTPSGYGYTF. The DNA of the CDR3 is TGTGCCAGCAGCGTGGGCGGGACACCCTCGGGCTATGGCTACACCTTC.